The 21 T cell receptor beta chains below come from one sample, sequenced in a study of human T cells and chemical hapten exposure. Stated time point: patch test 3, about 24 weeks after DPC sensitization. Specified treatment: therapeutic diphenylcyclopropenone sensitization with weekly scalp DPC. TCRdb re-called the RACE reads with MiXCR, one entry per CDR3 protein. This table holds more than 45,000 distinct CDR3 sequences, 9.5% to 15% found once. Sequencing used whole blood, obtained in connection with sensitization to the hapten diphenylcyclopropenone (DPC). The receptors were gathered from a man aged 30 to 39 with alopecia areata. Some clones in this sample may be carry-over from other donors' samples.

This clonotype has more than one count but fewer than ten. Here the CDR3 DNA reads TGTGCCAGCAGGGCGACAGGGGTCTATGGCTACACCTTC. Translated, it gives CASRATGVYGYTF. The rearrangement joins TRBV6-5 to TRBJ1-2; TRBD1 matches at 8 bases. Germline V CDR1 and CDR2: MNHEY, SVGAGI. This CDR3 region has 13 residues. J was trimmed by 4 bases and V by 6 bases; bases with no gene match: 4.

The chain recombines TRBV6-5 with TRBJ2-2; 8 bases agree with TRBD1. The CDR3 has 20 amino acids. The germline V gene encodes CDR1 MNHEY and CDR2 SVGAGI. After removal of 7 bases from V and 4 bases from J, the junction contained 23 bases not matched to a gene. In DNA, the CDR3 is TGTGCCAGCACCCTGATCCCCAGGGACAGGAGCAGCCGTGGCACCGGGGAGCTGTTTTTT. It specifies CASTLIPRDRSSRGTGELFF.

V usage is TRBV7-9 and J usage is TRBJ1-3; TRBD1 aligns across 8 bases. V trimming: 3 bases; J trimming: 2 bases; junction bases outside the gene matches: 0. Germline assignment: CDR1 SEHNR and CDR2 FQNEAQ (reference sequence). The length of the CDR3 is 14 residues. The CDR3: CASSLGQAGNTIYF. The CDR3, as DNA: TGTGCCAGCAGCTTGGGACAGGCTGGAAACACCATATATTTT.

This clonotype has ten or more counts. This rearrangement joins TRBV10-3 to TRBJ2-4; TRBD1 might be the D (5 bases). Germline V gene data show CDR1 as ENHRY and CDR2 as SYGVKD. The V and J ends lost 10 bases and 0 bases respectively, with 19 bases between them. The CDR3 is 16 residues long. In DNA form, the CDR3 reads TGTGCCACCCAACCTGGACATACAATAGCCAAAAACATTCAGTACTTC. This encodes CATQPGHTIAKNIQYF.

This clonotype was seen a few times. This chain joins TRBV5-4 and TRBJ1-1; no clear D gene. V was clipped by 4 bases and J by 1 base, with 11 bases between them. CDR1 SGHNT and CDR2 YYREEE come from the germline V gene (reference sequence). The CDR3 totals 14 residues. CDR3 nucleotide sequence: TGTGCCAGCAGCCCCTTCGGGCGGAACACTGAAGCTTTCTTT. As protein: CASSPFGRNTEAFF.

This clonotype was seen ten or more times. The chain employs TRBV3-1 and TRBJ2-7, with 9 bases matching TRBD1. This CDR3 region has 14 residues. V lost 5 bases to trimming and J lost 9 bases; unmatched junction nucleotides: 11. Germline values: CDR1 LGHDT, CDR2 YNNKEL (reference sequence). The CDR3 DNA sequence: TGTGCCAGCAGCTTTGGGACAGGGCCTTCCGGGCAGTACTTC. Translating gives CASSFGTGPSGQYF.

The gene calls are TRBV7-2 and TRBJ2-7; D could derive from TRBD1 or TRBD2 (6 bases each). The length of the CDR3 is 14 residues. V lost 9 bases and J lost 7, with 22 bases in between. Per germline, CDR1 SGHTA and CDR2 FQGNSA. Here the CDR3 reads CASHLQGRAGEQYF. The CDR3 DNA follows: TGTGCCAGTCACTTACAGGGTCGGGCGGGGGAGCAGTACTTC.

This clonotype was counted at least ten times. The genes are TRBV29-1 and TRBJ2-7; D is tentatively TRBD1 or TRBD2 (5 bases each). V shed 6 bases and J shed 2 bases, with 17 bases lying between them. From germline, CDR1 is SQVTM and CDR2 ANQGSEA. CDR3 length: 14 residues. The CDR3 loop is CSVGPRGLTYEQYF. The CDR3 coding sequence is TGCAGCGTCGGACCCCGGGGCCTTACCTACGAGCAGTACTTC.

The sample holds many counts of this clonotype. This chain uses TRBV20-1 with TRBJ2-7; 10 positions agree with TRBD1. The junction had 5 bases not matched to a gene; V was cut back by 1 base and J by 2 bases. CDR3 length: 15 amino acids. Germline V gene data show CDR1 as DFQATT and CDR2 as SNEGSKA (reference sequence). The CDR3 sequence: CSARVMDRGAYEQYF. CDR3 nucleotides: TGCAGTGCTAGAGTGATGGACAGGGGGGCCTACGAGCAGTACTTC.

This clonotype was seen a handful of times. Written as DNA, the CDR3 is TGTGCCAGCAGCCGCCCGATTGGGGAGCAGTACTTC. Amino acid sequence: CASSRPIGEQYF. The chain links TRBV7-9 to TRBJ2-7; D call uncertain. The CDR3 length is 12 residues. V was shortened by 5 bases and J by 7 bases, with 12 bases between the two germline ends. The V gene's germline CDR1 is SEHNR and CDR2 FQNEAQ (reference sequence).

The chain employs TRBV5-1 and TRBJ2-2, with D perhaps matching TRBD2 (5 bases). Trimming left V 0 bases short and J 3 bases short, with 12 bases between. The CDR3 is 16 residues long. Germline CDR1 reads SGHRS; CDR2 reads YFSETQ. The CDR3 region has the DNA TGCGCCAGCAGCTTGGACACTAGTGCATACACCGGGGAGCTGTTTTTT. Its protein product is CASSLDTSAYTGELFF.

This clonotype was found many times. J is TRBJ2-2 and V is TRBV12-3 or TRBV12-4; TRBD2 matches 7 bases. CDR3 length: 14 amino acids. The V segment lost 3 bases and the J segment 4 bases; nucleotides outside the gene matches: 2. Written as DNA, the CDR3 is TGTGCCAGCAGTTTTCGCGGGGGCACCGGGGAGCTGTTTTTT. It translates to CASSFRGGTGELFF.

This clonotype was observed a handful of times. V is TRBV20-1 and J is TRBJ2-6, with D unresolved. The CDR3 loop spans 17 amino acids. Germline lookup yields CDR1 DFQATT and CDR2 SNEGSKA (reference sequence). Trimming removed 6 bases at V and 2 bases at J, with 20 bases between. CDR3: CSAPHVTSHTGANVLTF. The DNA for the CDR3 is TGCAGTGCGCCCCACGTGACGTCGCATACTGGGGCCAACGTCCTGACTTTC.

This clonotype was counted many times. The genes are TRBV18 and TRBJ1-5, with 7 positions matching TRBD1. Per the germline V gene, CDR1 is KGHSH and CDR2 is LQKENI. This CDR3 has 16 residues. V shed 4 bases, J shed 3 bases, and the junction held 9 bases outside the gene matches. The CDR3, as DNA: TGTGCCAGCTCACGGGAAGGGGGCCCTTCCAATCAGCCCCAGCATTTT. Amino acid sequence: CASSREGGPSNQPQHF.

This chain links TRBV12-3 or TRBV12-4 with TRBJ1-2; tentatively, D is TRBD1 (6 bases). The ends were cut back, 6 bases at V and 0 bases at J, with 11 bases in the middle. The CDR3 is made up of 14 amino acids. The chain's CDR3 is CASRQQGTNYGYTF. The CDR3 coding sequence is TGTGCCAGCAGGCAACAGGGTACTAACTATGGCTACACCTTC.

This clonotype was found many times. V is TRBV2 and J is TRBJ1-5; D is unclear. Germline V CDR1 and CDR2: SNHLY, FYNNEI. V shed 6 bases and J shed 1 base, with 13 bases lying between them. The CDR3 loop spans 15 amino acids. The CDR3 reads CASRVIEHSNQPQHF. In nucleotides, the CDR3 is TGTGCCAGCAGGGTGATCGAGCACAGCAATCAGCCCCAGCATTTT.

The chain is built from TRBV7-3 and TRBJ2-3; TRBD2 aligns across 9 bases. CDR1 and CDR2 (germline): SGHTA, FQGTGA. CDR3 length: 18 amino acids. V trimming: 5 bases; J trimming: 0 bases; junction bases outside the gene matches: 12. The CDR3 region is CASSLVVAGVPSTDTQYF. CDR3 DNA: TGTGCCAGCAGCCTCGTGGTAGCGGGGGTACCCAGCACAGATACGCAGTATTTT. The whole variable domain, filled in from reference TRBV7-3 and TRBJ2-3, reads GAGVSQTPSNKVTEKGKYVELRCDPISGHTALYWYRQSLGQGPEFLIYFQGTGAADDSGLPNDRFFAVRPEGSVSTLKIQRTERGDSAVYLCASSLVVAGVPSTDTQYFGPGTRLTVL.

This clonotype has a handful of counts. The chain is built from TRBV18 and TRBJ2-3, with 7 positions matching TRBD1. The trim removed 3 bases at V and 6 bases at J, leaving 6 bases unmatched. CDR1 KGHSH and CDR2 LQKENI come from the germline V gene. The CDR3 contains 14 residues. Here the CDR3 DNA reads TGTGCCAGCTCACCGCCGACAGGGATGGATACGCAGTATTTT. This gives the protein CASSPPTGMDTQYF.

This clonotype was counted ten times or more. CDR3 sequence (DNA): TGTGCCAGCAGTGAAGCGGGGGGCACAGATACGCAGTATTTT. Translated, it gives CASSEAGGTDTQYF. The J gene is TRBJ2-3, the V gene TRBV6-4; 8 bases match TRBD2. V trimming: 3 bases; J trimming: 1 base; junction bases outside the gene matches: 0. This CDR3 region has 14 residues. CDR1 is MRHNA, CDR2 SNTAGT, per germline.

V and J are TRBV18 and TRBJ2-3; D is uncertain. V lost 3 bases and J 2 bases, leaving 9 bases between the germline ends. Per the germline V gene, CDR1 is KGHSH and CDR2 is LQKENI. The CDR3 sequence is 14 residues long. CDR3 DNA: TGTGCCAGCTCACCCCCAACGGCCACAGATACGCAGTATTTT. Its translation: CASSPPTATDTQYF.

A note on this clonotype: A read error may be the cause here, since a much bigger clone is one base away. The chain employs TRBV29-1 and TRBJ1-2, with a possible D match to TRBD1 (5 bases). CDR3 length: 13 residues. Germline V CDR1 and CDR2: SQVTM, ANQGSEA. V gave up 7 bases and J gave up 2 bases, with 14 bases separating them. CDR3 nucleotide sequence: TGCAGCGCCACACGGGGCGGAAACTATGGCTACACCTTC. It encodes CSATRGGNYGYTF. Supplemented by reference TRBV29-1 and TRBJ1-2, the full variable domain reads SAVISQKPSRDICQRGTSLTIQCQVDSQVTMMFWYRQQPGQSLTLIATANQGSEATYESGFVIDKFPISRPNLTFSTLTVSNMSPEDSSIYLCSATRGGNYGYTFGSGTRLTVV.